This TCR beta chain was recovered during a study of early T cells in non-severe SARS-CoV-2 infection. Unmatched junction bases numbered 6, after V lost 4 bases and J lost 3 bases. This CDR3 region has 15 residues. The TCR library protocol attached unique molecular identifiers to the individual cDNA molecules. From the 5' RACE reads, TCRdb called clonotypes with MiXCR, one entry per CDR3 protein. Altogether around 39,000 distinct CDR3 sequences are present, roughly 7.9% being singletons, with the ten largest covering around an eighth. The sequence came from an adult who was a healthcare worker with PCR-confirmed SARS-CoV-2 infection or an uninfected control (not recorded which). The chain recombines TRBV12-3 or TRBV12-4 with TRBJ2-7, with 10 bases that match TRBD1. The specimen comprised whole blood, sampled at baseline. The CDR3: CASSWDRGQSYEQYF. CDR3 coding DNA: TGTGCCAGCAGTTGGGACAGGGGACAAAGCTACGAGCAGTACTTC.